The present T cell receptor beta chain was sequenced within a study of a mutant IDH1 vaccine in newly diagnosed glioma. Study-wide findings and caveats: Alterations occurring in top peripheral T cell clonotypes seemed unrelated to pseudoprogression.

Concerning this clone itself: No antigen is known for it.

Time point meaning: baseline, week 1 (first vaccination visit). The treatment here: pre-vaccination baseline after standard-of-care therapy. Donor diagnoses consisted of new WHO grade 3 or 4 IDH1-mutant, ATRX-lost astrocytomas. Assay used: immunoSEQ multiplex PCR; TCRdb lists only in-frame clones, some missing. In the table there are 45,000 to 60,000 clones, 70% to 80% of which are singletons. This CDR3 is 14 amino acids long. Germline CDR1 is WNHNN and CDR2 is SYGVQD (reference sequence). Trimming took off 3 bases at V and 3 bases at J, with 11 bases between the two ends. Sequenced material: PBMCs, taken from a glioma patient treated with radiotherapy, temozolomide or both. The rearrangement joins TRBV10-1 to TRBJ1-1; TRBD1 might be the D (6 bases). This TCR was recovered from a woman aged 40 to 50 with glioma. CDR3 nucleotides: TGCGCCAGCAGTGAAAGGGGGGGAGACACTGAAGCTTTCTTT. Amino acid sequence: CASSERGGDTEAFF.